One sample yielded the 25 T cell receptor beta chains listed below, sequenced in a study of blood T cell repertoires in COVID-19. The table came from immunoSEQ multiplex PCR; TCRdb's copy has only in-frame clones and leaves some out. The sample consists of roughly 54,000 clones, approximately 90% of them appearing once. The sample was peripheral blood. These receptors all stem from an older woman with active or convalescent COVID-19.

The chain carries TRBV7-8 and TRBJ1-5; 7 bases agree with TRBD1. CDR1 is SGHVS and CDR2 is FQNEAQ in the germline V gene. The length of the CDR3 is 15 residues. After removal of 6 bases from V and 3 bases from J, the junction contained 8 bases not matched to a gene. The CDR3 is CASSFTTGYNQPQHF. CDR3 nucleotides: TGTGCCAGCAGTTTCACGACAGGGTACAATCAGCCCCAGCATTTT.

The chain couples TRBV5-1 to TRBJ2-3, with a weak D call TRBD2 (5 bases). CDR3 length: 14 residues. Germline assignment: CDR1 SGHRS and CDR2 YFSETQ. V dropped 4 bases and J dropped 4 bases, with 13 bases sitting between them. The CDR3 protein is CASSPYREADTQYF. CDR3 nucleotide sequence: TGCGCCAGCAGCCCCTACCGGGAAGCAGATACGCAGTATTTT.

The chain joins TRBV24-1 to TRBJ2-1; 7 bases fit TRBD1. The CDR3 length is 16 residues. Germline CDR1 and CDR2: KGHDR and SFDVKD. The V segment lost 4 bases and the J segment 4 bases; nucleotides outside the gene matches: 9. CDR3 DNA: TGTGCCACCAGTGAGACCGGGACAGTTATATACAATGAGCAGTTCTTC. It encodes CATSETGTVIYNEQFF.

V and J are TRBV7-7 and TRBJ2-5; 7 positions match TRBD1. The J segment lost 5 bases and the V segment lost 5 bases, leaving 11 bases of the junction unmatched. CDR1 is SSHAT and CDR2 is FNYEAQ in the germline V gene (reference sequence). The CDR3 is 15 residues long. The CDR3 DNA reads as TGTGCCAGCAGCCCGACAGGGAAGAGTGGGGAGACCCAGTACTTC. As protein: CASSPTGKSGETQYF.

This clone has only a few counts. The chain links TRBV5-1 to TRBJ2-1, with 10 positions matching TRBD2. The J segment lost 2 bases and the V segment lost 0 bases, leaving 2 bases of the junction unmatched. Germline CDR1 SGHRS, CDR2 YFSETQ. CDR3 size: 16 residues. The CDR3 nucleotides read TGCGCCAGCAGCTTGGACCTAGCGGGGGCCTACAATGAGCAGTTCTTC. Its translation is CASSLDLAGAYNEQFF.

The rearrangement joins TRBV30 to TRBJ2-7; 12 positions agree with TRBD2. The CDR3 loop spans 15 amino acids. After removal of 4 bases from V and 4 bases from J, the junction contained 8 bases not matched to a gene. Germline V gives CDR1 GTSNPN, CDR2 SVGIG (reference sequence). The CDR3 protein is CAWTTGLAGTYEQYF. CDR3 DNA: TGTGCCTGGACTACCGGACTAGCGGGGACTTACGAGCAGTACTTC. Full variable domain (remainder filled in from reference TRBV30 and TRBJ2-7): SQTIHQWPATLVQPVGSPLSLECTVEGTSNPNLYWYRQAAGRGLQLLFYSVGIGQISSEVPQNLSASRPQDRQFILSSKKLLLSDSGFYLCAWTTGLAGTYEQYFGPGTRLTVT.

In DNA, the CDR3 is TGTGCCAGCGACCGGGGGACCCAAAACGAGCAGTACTTC. This sequence encodes CASDRGTQNEQYF. The V call is TRBV6-5, the J call TRBJ2-7, with a possible D match to TRBD2 (6 bases). The germline gives CDR1 MNHEY, CDR2 SVGAGI. Trimming left V 8 bases short and J 5 bases short, with 16 bases between. This CDR3 has 13 amino acids.

Here the CDR3 DNA reads TGTGCCAGCAGTCCCCTGACAGTTAGGAACACTGAAGCTTTCTTT. Translated, it gives CASSPLTVRNTEAFF. V and J are TRBV2 and TRBJ1-1; TRBD1 is a possible D gene (5 bases). The CDR3 sequence is 15 residues long. Germline CDR1 is SNHLY and CDR2 is FYNNEI. Trimming took 5 bases from V and 1 from J, leaving 14 bases between them.

V gene TRBV25-1 combines with J gene TRBJ2-7, with 7 bases identical to TRBD2. This CDR3 is 15 amino acids long. V shed 3 bases, J shed 0 bases, and the junction held 5 bases outside the gene matches. CDR1 is MGHDK and CDR2 is SYGVNS in the germline V gene. CDR3 coding DNA: TGTGCCAGCAGTGAGGGGAGGGGATCCTCCTACGAGCAGTACTTC. Translation gives CASSEGRGSSYEQYF.

This chain uses TRBV6-6 with TRBJ2-7, with 14 bases matching TRBD2. The germline CDR1 and CDR2 sequences are MNHNY and SVGAGI (reference sequence). The CDR3 has 18 residues. The V and J ends lost 6 bases and 0 bases, in that order; junction bases with no gene match: 10. The CDR3 region has the DNA TGTGCCAGCAGCCGAGGACTAGCGGGGGGTGGAGGCTCCTACGAGCAGTACTTC. Its protein product is CASSRGLAGGGGSYEQYF.

V usage is TRBV28 and J usage is TRBJ1-2; TRBD1 matches 10 bases. Germline V gene data show CDR1 as MDHEN and CDR2 as SYDVKM. The CDR3 spans 14 residues. V was clipped by 5 bases and J by 4 bases; unmatched bases: 4. In DNA, the CDR3 is TGTGCCAGCAGTAACCGGGACAGGGGCTATGGCTACACCTTC. Translating it yields CASSNRDRGYGYTF.

V is TRBV6-6 and J is TRBJ2-5; TRBD2 aligns across 10 bases. This CDR3 spans 16 amino acids. Germline CDR1 is MNHNY and CDR2 is SVGAGI (reference sequence). V lost 7 bases, J lost 4 bases, and 12 bases stayed unmatched. CDR3 DNA sequence: TGTGCCAGCACCCCAGGGACTAGCGTAGATCGAGAGACCCAGTACTTC. The encoded protein is CASTPGTSVDRETQYF.

This sequence joins TRBV29-1 and TRBJ1-3; 7 bases map to TRBD1. Trimming took 5 bases from V and 3 from J; bases not matched to a gene: 7. In germline, CDR1 is SQVTM, CDR2 ANQGSEA. The CDR3 is 14 amino acids. The CDR3 DNA reads as TGCAGCGTTCGAAAGGGGACAGATGGAAACACCATATATTTT. Its protein is CSVRKGTDGNTIYF.

The J gene is TRBJ1-2, the V gene TRBV28; weak D call: TRBD1 (6 bases). The V gene lost 3 bases and the J gene lost 4 bases, with 15 bases spanning the gap. Germline lookup yields CDR1 MDHEN and CDR2 SYDVKM. CDR3 length equals 15 residues. The CDR3 is CASSLGTGSGYGYTF. CDR3 DNA sequence: TGTGCCAGCAGTTTGGGTACAGGGAGCGGCTATGGCTACACCTTC.

V is TRBV7-6 and J is TRBJ1-2; TRBD1 matches at 7 bases. This CDR3 contains 16 residues. CDR1 and CDR2 (germline): SGHVS, FNYEAQ. V was clipped by 1 base and J by 4 bases; unmatched bases: 9. The CDR3 region has the DNA TGTGCCAGCAGCTTAGAACGGACAGGAAGTCTCTATGGCTACACCTTC. As protein: CASSLERTGSLYGYTF. The full variable domain, completed using reference TRBV7-6 and TRBJ1-2, is GAGVSQSPRYKVTKRGQDVALRCDPISGHVSLYWYRQALGQGPEFLTYFNYEAQQDKSGLPNDRFSAERPEGSISTLTIQRTEQRDSAMYRCASSLERTGSLYGYTFGSGTRLTVV.

This chain joins TRBV9 and TRBJ1-2, with TRBD1 matching 7 bases. The germline V gene has CDR1 SGDLS and CDR2 YYNGEE. CDR3 size: 14 residues. V lost 7 bases, J lost 4 bases, and 10 bases stayed unmatched. In DNA, the CDR3 is TGTGCCAGCCGGGGCGGGACAGAGAGCTATGGCTACACCTTC. This gives the protein CASRGGTESYGYTF.

V gene TRBV19 combines with J gene TRBJ2-3; TRBD2 is a possible D gene (6 bases). CDR3 length: 17 amino acids. The germline gives CDR1 LNHDA, CDR2 SQIVND (reference sequence). V shed 6 bases and J shed 2 bases, with 21 bases lying between them. The CDR3: CASRPPARGSATDTQYF. The CDR3 DNA reads as TGTGCCAGTAGACCCCCGGCCCGGGGGTCTGCCACAGATACGCAGTATTTT.

This sequence joins TRBV7-9 and TRBJ2-3; 8 bases match TRBD1. The CDR3 is 17 residues long. Germline V CDR1 and CDR2: SEHNR, FQNEAQ (reference sequence). V trimming: 6 bases; J trimming: 6 bases; junction bases outside the gene matches: 17. The CDR3 here is CASSTGQGVKIGDTQYF. CDR3 nucleotide sequence: TGTGCCAGCAGTACCGGACAGGGTGTAAAAATCGGGGATACGCAGTATTTT.

V is TRBV6-5 and J is TRBJ2-7, with 7 bases matching TRBD2. The CDR3 is 13 amino acids. Looked up from germline, CDR1 is MNHEY and CDR2 is SVGAGI. V trimming: 8 bases; J trimming: 7 bases; junction bases outside the gene matches: 11. CDR3 sequence reads: CASGAGAVEEQYF. CDR3 DNA: TGTGCCAGCGGGGCGGGAGCAGTCGAAGAGCAGTACTTC.

CDR3 in DNA: TGTGCCAGCAGCTTAGTCGGGGAGTCCTACGAGCAGTACTTC. This gives the protein CASSLVGESYEQYF. The rearrangement uses TRBV7-2 and TRBJ2-7; a weak D match, TRBD2 (5 bases). Germline lookup yields CDR1 SGHTA and CDR2 FQGNSA. The CDR3 totals 14 residues. V lost 1 base, J lost 1 base, and 8 bases lay in between. The full variable domain, rest sourced from reference TRBV7-2 and TRBJ2-7, is GAGVSQSPSNKVTEKGKDVELRCDPISGHTALYWYRQSLGQGLEFLIYFQGNSAPDKSGLPSDRFSAERTGGSVSTLTIQRTQQEDSAVYLCASSLVGESYEQYFGPGTRLTVT.

This rearrangement joins TRBV9 to TRBJ1-2, with unresolved D. The CDR3 covers 17 residues. CDR1 and CDR2 from the germline V gene are SGDLS and YYNGEE. V lost 1 base and J lost 4, with 20 bases in between. CDR3 DNA: TGTGCCAGCAGCGTACCCACGGAATCCGGAGATAGCTATGGCTACACCTTC. Translating gives CASSVPTESGDSYGYTF.

The chain combines TRBV29-1 with TRBJ2-7; D is possibly TRBD1 (5 bases). Per the germline V gene, CDR1 is SQVTM and CDR2 is ANQGSEA. With 6 bases removed from V and 4 bases from J, the gap between germline ends came to 13 bases. This CDR3 is built from 12 residues. The CDR3 protein is CSVTSGIYEQYF. In DNA form, the CDR3 reads TGCAGCGTGACCTCAGGGATTTACGAGCAGTACTTC.

The rearrangement joins TRBV3-1 (or the pseudogene TRBV3-2) to TRBJ1-6, with a weak D call TRBD1 (5 bases). Germline loops: CDR1 LGHDT, CDR2 YNNKEL (reference sequence). CDR3 length: 14 residues. V lost 2 bases, J lost 7 bases, and 9 bases lay in between. CDR3 protein: CASSQFDRNSPLHF. The DNA of the CDR3 is TGTGCCAGCAGCCAATTCGACAGAAATTCACCCCTCCACTTT.

J is TRBJ1-5 and V is TRBV24-1; TRBD1 agrees at 7 bases. The germline CDR1 and CDR2 sequences are KGHDR and SFDVKD. J lost 2 bases, V lost 4 bases, and 7 bases had no gene match. The CDR3 sequence is 16 residues long. The CDR3 here is CATSEQGRGGNQPQHF. CDR3 nucleotide sequence: TGTGCCACCAGTGAACAGGGCAGGGGGGGCAATCAGCCCCAGCATTTT.

The genes are TRBV19 and TRBJ2-4, with 8 bases fitting TRBD1. V was clipped by 2 bases and J by 0 bases; unmatched bases: 9. CDR3 length: 18 amino acids. Germline values: CDR1 LNHDA, CDR2 SQIVND (reference sequence). This chain's CDR3 is CASSIRQGARLAKNIQYF. The CDR3 DNA follows: TGTGCCAGTAGTATACGCCAGGGGGCCAGACTAGCCAAAAACATTCAGTACTTC.